A single sample is the source of the 19 T cell receptor beta chains below, sequenced in a study of fetal regulatory T cell absence and autoimmunity. Libraries were prepared by immunoSEQ multiplex PCR; TCRdb keeps only in-frame clonotypes and omits some of them. The sample has tens of thousands of clones, about 80% seen once. The sequenced sample was cord blood. These receptors were obtained from a newborn boy with IPEX syndrome.

J is TRBJ2-3 and V is TRBV5-6, with unresolved D. CDR3 length: 14 residues. Trimming shortened V by 0 bases and J by 1 base, and 6 bases separated the two germline ends. Germline V lookup: CDR1 SGHDT, CDR2 YYEEEE. CDR3 residues: CASSLVRRTDTQYF. The CDR3 region has the DNA TGTGCCAGCAGCTTGGTTCGGCGCACAGATACGCAGTATTTT.

The chain links TRBV2 to TRBJ2-5; 11 bases align to TRBD2. The junction had 5 bases not matched to a gene; V was cut back by 3 bases and J by 2 bases. Germline CDR1 reads SNHLY; CDR2 reads FYNNEI. This CDR3 is 16 amino acids long. CDR3 sequence: CASSEGIAGGQETQYF. The CDR3 DNA reads as TGTGCCAGCAGTGAGGGGATAGCGGGGGGGCAAGAGACCCAGTACTTC.

The V call is TRBV9, the J call TRBJ1-3, with D possibly TRBD1 on 6 matching bases. Trimming pared 4 bases from V and 0 bases from J, leaving 17 bases between. The germline V gene encodes CDR1 SGDLS and CDR2 YYNGEE. CDR3 length: 17 residues. This chain's CDR3 is CASSPRRTVSSGNTIYF. In nucleotides, the CDR3 is TGTGCCAGCAGCCCGCGGAGGACAGTATCCTCTGGAAACACCATATATTTT.

The genes are TRBV20-1 and TRBJ2-1; D gene uncertain. V gave up 6 bases and J gave up 9 bases, with 9 bases separating them. CDR1 DFQATT and CDR2 SNEGSKA come from the germline V gene (reference sequence). The CDR3 is 10 amino acids. CDR3 DNA: TGCAGTGCCTCGTCCGGTGAGCAGTTCTTC. Residues: CSASSGEQFF.

This clone was observed a single time. The genes are TRBV20-1 and TRBJ1-4, with D maybe TRBD1 (5 bases). Between the trimmed V and J ends, which lost 7 bases and 5 bases, there was a span of 8 bases. Germline values: CDR1 DFQATT, CDR2 SNEGSKA (reference sequence). This CDR3 has 11 residues. The CDR3 DNA reads as TGCAGTGGCAGGGAGAATGAAAAACTGTTTTTT. Its translation: CSGRENEKLFF.

The chain has TRBV7-8 and TRBJ2-1, with D possibly being TRBD2 (7 bases). This CDR3 region has 20 residues. V lost 1 base and J lost 0, with 22 bases in between. Germline CDR1 and CDR2: SGHVS and FQNEAQ. CDR3 in amino acids: CASSLVRSGGSPSSYNEQFF. The CDR3 coding sequence is TGTGCCAGCAGCTTAGTGAGGTCGGGGGGCTCCCCGAGCTCCTACAATGAGCAGTTCTTC.

The chain is built from TRBV9 and TRBJ2-1; D gene unclear. V was clipped by 2 bases and J by 5 bases, with 5 bases between them. In germline, CDR1 is SGDLS, CDR2 YYNGEE. The CDR3 consists of 12 residues. CDR3 amino acids: CASSVSDNEQFF. The DNA of the CDR3 is TGTGCCAGCAGCGTGTCTGACAATGAGCAGTTCTTC.

V usage is TRBV13 and J usage is TRBJ1-6, with a possible D match to TRBD1 (5 bases). This CDR3 region has 16 residues. V lost 4 bases and J lost 0, with 10 bases in between. The germline V gene encodes CDR1 PRHDT and CDR2 FYEKMQ (reference sequence). Here the CDR3 reads CASSSGRSSYNSPLHF. In nucleotides, the CDR3 is TGTGCCAGCAGCTCGGGACGGAGCTCCTATAATTCACCCCTCCACTTT.

This chain connects TRBV6-1 to TRBJ2-7; no firm D call. Germline CDR1 reads MNHNS; CDR2 reads SASEGT. The length of the CDR3 is 14 residues. V was shortened by 5 bases and J by 0 bases, with 11 bases between the two germline ends. The CDR3 loop is CASSTAVLSYEQYF. The CDR3 region has the DNA TGTGCCAGCAGTACCGCCGTCCTCTCCTACGAGCAGTACTTC.

This chain links TRBV19 with TRBJ1-5; tentatively, D is TRBD1 (6 bases). V lost 4 bases to trimming and J lost 5 bases, with 21 bases between them. CDR3 length: 17 amino acids. Germline V gene data show CDR1 as LNHDA and CDR2 as SQIVND (reference sequence). In DNA, the CDR3 is TGTGCCAGTAGTACCAGCTCGACAAGAAACAGGGATCAGCCCCAGCATTTT. As protein: CASSTSSTRNRDQPQHF.

This sequence joins TRBV7-6 and TRBJ2-3; the D is unclear. CDR1 and CDR2 (germline): SGHVS, FNYEAQ. V dropped 4 bases and J dropped 8 bases, with 10 bases sitting between them. The CDR3 spans 12 residues. The CDR3 DNA sequence: TGTGCCAGCAGCTCTTCTACGGTTACGCAGTATTTT. Translated: CASSSSTVTQYF.

The chain employs TRBV10-3 and TRBJ2-6, with D perhaps TRBD1 (5 bases). V lost 5 bases, J lost 0 bases, and 8 bases lay in between. This CDR3 has 15 amino acids. Germline V gene lookup returns CDR1 ENHRY and CDR2 SYGVKD. The CDR3, as DNA: TGTGCCATCAGTAGGCAGGGCTCTGGGGCCAACGTCCTGACTTTC. This codes for CAISRQGSGANVLTF.

The genes are TRBV5-1 and TRBJ1-3; D possibly corresponds to TRBD1 (6 bases). The germline V gene encodes CDR1 SGHRS and CDR2 YFSETQ. Trimming pared 3 bases from V and 0 bases from J, leaving 10 bases between. The CDR3 length is 15 residues. The CDR3 is CASSSGVYSGNTIYF. In DNA, the CDR3 is TGCGCCAGCAGCTCAGGGGTCTACTCTGGAAACACCATATATTTT.

The V gene is TRBV7-2, the J gene TRBJ1-2; 7 bases agree with TRBD1. There are 16 residues in the CDR3. CDR1 and CDR2 from the germline V gene are SGHTA and FQGNSA. The junction had 7 bases not matched to a gene; V was cut back by 0 bases and J by 3 bases. CDR3 sequence: CASSLADGRGYYGYTF. In DNA form, the CDR3 reads TGTGCCAGCAGCTTAGCGGATGGCAGGGGGTACTATGGCTACACCTTC.

The chain links TRBV4-1 to TRBJ1-5; D is unresolved. CDR1 MGHRA and CDR2 YSYEKL come from the germline V gene. This CDR3 has 13 residues. Trimming removed 0 bases from V and 8 bases from J, with 8 bases in between. CDR3 protein: CASSQDLSKPQHF. The DNA of the CDR3 is TGCGCCAGCAGCCAAGACCTGAGTAAGCCCCAGCATTTT.

This clone was found a few times. The gene calls are TRBV2 and TRBJ1-2; maybe TRBD1 (6 bases). Trimming stripped 6 bases from V and 4 bases from J, with 12 bases between. Germline V gene sequence: CDR1 SNHLY, CDR2 FYNNEI. This CDR3 is 13 amino acids long. CDR3 nucleotide sequence: TGTGCCAGCAGAGCGGGACACATCTATGGCTACACCTTC. It is translated as CASRAGHIYGYTF.

The V call is TRBV28, the J call TRBJ1-1, with D possibly being TRBD1 (5 bases). The CDR3 runs to 13 residues. Trimming cost V 9 bases and J 5 bases, with 16 bases left between them. Germline assignment: CDR1 MDHEN and CDR2 SYDVKM. DNA of the CDR3: TGTGCCAGTGTACACAGGAGATTGACTGAAGCTTTCTTT. Translation: CASVHRRLTEAFF.

This clone showed up just a few times. The V and J genes are TRBV5-4 and TRBJ2-7; TRBD1 might be the D (5 bases). The CDR3 is made up of 13 amino acids. Germline loops: CDR1 SGHNT, CDR2 YYREEE (reference sequence). The V end was cut by 0 bases, the J end by 1 base, with 5 bases between. CDR3 in amino acids: CASSLGQSYEQYF. The DNA for the CDR3 is TGTGCCAGCAGCTTGGGACAGTCCTACGAGCAGTACTTC. Based on the CDR3 plus reference TRBV5-4 and TRBJ2-7, the full variable domain is ETGVTQSPTHLIKTRGQQVTLRCSSQSGHNTVSWYQQALGQGPQFIFQYYREEENGRGNFPPRFSGLQFPNYSSELNVNALELDDSALYLCASSLGQSYEQYFGPGTRLTVT.

The V and J genes are TRBV18 and TRBJ1-2; a weak D match, TRBD1 (5 bases). V lost 3 bases to trimming and J lost 8 bases, with 10 bases between them. The CDR3 loop spans 12 amino acids. Germline CDR1 KGHSH, CDR2 LQKENI. The CDR3 DNA sequence: TGTGCCAGCTCACCGGGGGTCGGCGGCTACACCTTC. Translation: CASSPGVGGYTF. The full variable domain, in which reference TRBV18 and TRBJ1-2 provide the parts outside the CDR3, is NAGVMQNPRHLVRRRGQEARLRCSPMKGHSHVYWYRQLPEEGLKFMVYLQKENIIDESGMPKERFSAEFPKEGPSILRIQQVVRGDSAAYFCASSPGVGGYTFGSGTRLTVV.